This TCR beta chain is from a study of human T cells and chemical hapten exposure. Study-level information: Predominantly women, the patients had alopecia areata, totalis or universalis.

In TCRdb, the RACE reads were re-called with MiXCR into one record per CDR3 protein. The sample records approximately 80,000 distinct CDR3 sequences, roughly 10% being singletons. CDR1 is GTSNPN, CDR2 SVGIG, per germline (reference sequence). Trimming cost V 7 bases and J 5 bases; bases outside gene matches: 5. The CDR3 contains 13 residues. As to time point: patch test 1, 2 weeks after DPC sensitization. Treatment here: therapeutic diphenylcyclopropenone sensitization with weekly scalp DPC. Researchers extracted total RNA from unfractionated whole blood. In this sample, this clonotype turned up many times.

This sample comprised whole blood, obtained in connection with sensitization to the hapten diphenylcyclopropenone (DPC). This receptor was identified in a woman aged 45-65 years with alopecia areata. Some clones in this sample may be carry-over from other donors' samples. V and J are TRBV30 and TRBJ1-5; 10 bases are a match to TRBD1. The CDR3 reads CAYGQGVDQPQHF. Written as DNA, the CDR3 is TGTGCCTATGGACAGGGGGTGGATCAGCCCCAGCATTTT.